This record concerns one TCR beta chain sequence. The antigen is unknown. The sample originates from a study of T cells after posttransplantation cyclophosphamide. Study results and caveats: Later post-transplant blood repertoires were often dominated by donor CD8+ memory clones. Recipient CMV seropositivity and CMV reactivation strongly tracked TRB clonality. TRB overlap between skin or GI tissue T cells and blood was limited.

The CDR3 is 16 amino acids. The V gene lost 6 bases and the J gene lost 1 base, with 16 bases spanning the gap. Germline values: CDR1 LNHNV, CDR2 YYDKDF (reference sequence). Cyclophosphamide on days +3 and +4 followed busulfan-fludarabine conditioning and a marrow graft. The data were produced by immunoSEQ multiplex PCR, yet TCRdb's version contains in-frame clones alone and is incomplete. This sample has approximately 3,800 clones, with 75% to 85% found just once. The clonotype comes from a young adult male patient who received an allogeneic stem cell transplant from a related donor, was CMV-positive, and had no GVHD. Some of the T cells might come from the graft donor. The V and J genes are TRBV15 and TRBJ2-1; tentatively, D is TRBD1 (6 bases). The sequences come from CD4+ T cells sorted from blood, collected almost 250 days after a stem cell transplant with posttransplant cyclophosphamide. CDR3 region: CATSTPYRVSYNEQFF. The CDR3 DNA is TGTGCCACCAGTACACCATACAGGGTTTCCTACAATGAGCAGTTCTTC.